What follows are 9 T cell receptor beta chains derived from one specimen sequenced in a study of identical twins. In TCRdb, the 5' RACE reads were re-called with MiXCR into one record per CDR3 protein. Here the sample spans hundreds of thousands of distinct CDR3 sequences, 5.5% to 6.5% being singletons. Sequenced sample: naive T cells sorted from blood. The receptors were sampled from a man younger than 30 in good health.

The chain recombines TRBV10-2 with TRBJ2-5; D possibly corresponds to TRBD2 (6 bases). V was cut by 4 bases and J by 0 bases, with 12 bases left in between. The CDR3 loop spans 15 amino acids. Germline assignment: CDR1 WSHSY and CDR2 SAAADI. The CDR3 DNA follows: TGCGCCAGCAGTGGACTAGACTCGTACCAAGAGACCCAGTACTTC. Amino acids: CASSGLDSYQETQYF.

This clonotype was recorded at least ten times. J is TRBJ2-2 and V is TRBV24-1; D gene ambiguous. The germline V gene has CDR1 KGHDR and CDR2 SFDVKD. The germline V and J ends were trimmed by 4 bases and 5 bases, with 7 bases remaining between them. This CDR3 has 13 amino acids. CDR3 amino acids: CATSDPYTGELFF. The DNA for the CDR3 is TGTGCCACCAGTGACCCTTATACCGGGGAGCTGTTTTTT.

This clonotype came up a few times. The CDR3 DNA sequence: TGCAGTGCTAGAGATGCCACGGTCCAAGAGACCCAGTACTTC. The encoded protein is CSARDATVQETQYF. The V call is TRBV20-1, the J call TRBJ2-5; D uncertain. CDR3 length: 14 amino acids. Germline V gives CDR1 DFQATT, CDR2 SNEGSKA (reference sequence). V lost 0 bases, J lost 1 base, and 9 bases lay in between.

In this sample, this clonotype turned up many times. V is TRBV24-1 and J is TRBJ2-1; no firm D call. The CDR3 loop spans 16 amino acids. V shed 4 bases and J shed 0 bases, with 12 bases lying between them. Germline V lookup: CDR1 KGHDR, CDR2 SFDVKD. The DNA of the CDR3 is TGTGCCACCAGTGACACCGGCCCGAGCTCCTACAATGAGCAGTTCTTC. Protein: CATSDTGPSSYNEQFF.

This rearrangement joins TRBV14 to TRBJ2-4, with a possible D match to TRBD2 (6 bases). Germline V gene sequence: CDR1 SGHDN, CDR2 FVKESK. The CDR3 has 17 residues. The germline V and J ends were trimmed by 4 bases and 4 bases, with 20 bases remaining between them. The CDR3, as DNA: TGTGCCAGCAGCCCGATGGACTATGGCCTCCTTAAAAACATTCAGTACTTC. It is translated as CASSPMDYGLLKNIQYF.

This clonotype was detected only a few times. The chain is built from TRBV5-1 and TRBJ2-2, with TRBD2 identical over 8 bases. The germline V gene encodes CDR1 SGHRS and CDR2 YFSETQ. CDR3 length: 17 amino acids. The J segment lost 2 bases and the V segment lost 0 bases, leaving 6 bases of the junction unmatched. Here the CDR3 DNA reads TGCGCCAGCAGCTTGGGGACTAGCAAGCATAACACCGGGGAGCTGTTTTTT. Its translation is CASSLGTSKHNTGELFF. Full variable domain (outside the CDR3, taken from reference TRBV5-1 and TRBJ2-2): KAGVTQTPRYLIKTRGQQVTLSCSPISGHRSVSWYQQTPGQGLQFLFEYFSETQRNKGNFPGRFSGRQFSNSRSEMNVSTLELGDSALYLCASSLGTSKHNTGELFFGEGSRLTVL.

Many counts were recorded for this clonotype. The chain carries TRBV20-1 and TRBJ2-1, with no clear D. Germline V gene data show CDR1 as DFQATT and CDR2 as SNEGSKA (reference sequence). This CDR3 contains 14 residues. Trimming shortened V by 6 bases and J by 5 bases, and 17 bases separated the two germline ends. Here the CDR3 DNA reads TGCAGTGCAACGAAGGGCAGCGTAAACAATGAGCAGTTCTTC. Its translation: CSATKGSVNNEQFF.

The rearrangement links TRBV20-1 to TRBJ1-2; D unresolved. V lost 5 bases, J lost 8 bases, and 15 bases lay in between. Germline loops: CDR1 DFQATT, CDR2 SNEGSKA (reference sequence). CDR3 size: 12 residues. The CDR3 sequence: CSAVTASGGYTF. For the CDR3, the DNA is TGCAGTGCTGTAACGGCTTCTGGCGGCTACACCTTC.

This clonotype showed up just a few times. The chain is built from TRBV9 and TRBJ2-1; 8 positions agree with TRBD2. Germline V gene lookup returns CDR1 SGDLS and CDR2 YYNGEE. This CDR3 spans 16 amino acids. The junction had 10 bases not matched to a gene; V was cut back by 4 bases and J by 4 bases. CDR3 sequence: CASSPISGSGYNEQFF. The CDR3 DNA sequence: TGTGCCAGCAGCCCAATCAGCGGGAGTGGTTACAATGAGCAGTTCTTC.